This TCR beta chain was recorded in a study of blood T cell repertoires in COVID-19. About the research overall: The origin of the acute and convalescent COVID-19 samples was the United States, Italy and Spain. PBMCs, B-cell-depleted T cells, or T cells provided the cDNA or gDNA that made up the material.

Seattle cases were enrolled at active infection and followed longitudinally. In the study's own analysis: Researchers report that nucleated cell counts were estimated from reference gene primer amplification. Libraries were prepared by immunoSEQ multiplex PCR; TCRdb keeps only in-frame clonotypes and omits some of them. V and J calls and clone size follow that table, whereas D and trimming were derived from the DNA. The sample contains about 300,000 clones, roughly 90% of which appear only once. Input material: peripheral blood. The sequence came from a woman in her 30s with COVID-19, enrolled during active disease.

The CDR3 DNA follows: TGTGCCAGCAGCGTAAGAGGACAGGCCTCTGGAAACACCATATATTTT. Residues: CASSVRGQASGNTIYF. J is TRBJ1-3 and V is TRBV9, with TRBD1 matching 7 bases. The CDR3 consists of 16 residues. Germline lookup yields CDR1 SGDLS and CDR2 YYNGEE. The V and J ends lost 1 base and 0 bases, in that order; junction bases with no gene match: 4.